In its sample, the clone carrying this T cell receptor beta chain was seen many times. Lactation, pregnancy, other autoimmune disease or uncontrolled infection excluded patients. PBMCs stemmed from under 11 ml fresh peripheral blood. Amplified TCR beta CDR3 regions derived from RNA transcripts. With the HTBI primer set, the TCR CDR3 went through a first round of RT-PCR. TCRdb used MiXCR to reprocess the multiplex PCR reads, holding one entry per CDR3 protein. This sample carries 250,000 to 300,000 distinct CDR3 sequences, roughly an eighth of them seen once, and the ten largest clones take 7.9%. V dropped 3 bases and J dropped 10 bases, with 15 bases sitting between them. CDR3 length: 14 residues. The data belong to a study of T cells in Graves' hyperthyroidism and ophthalmopathy.

This sequence joins TRBV12-3 or TRBV12-4 and TRBJ1-4, with D possibly TRBD1 on 5 matching bases. Sequenced input: blood. The sequence was obtained from a woman aged 35 to 49 with Graves' hyperthyroidism. CDR3 nucleotides: TGTGCCAGCAGTTTGGCTGCAGGGAATTTAAAACTGTTTTTT. Protein: CASSLAAGNLKLFF.